This T cell receptor beta chain stems from a study of blood T cell repertoires in COVID-19. Study as a whole: COVID-19 samples collected from the United States, Italy and Spain covered acute and convalescent phases. PBMCs, B-cell-depleted T cells, or T cells provided the cDNA or gDNA that made up the material.

Trimming removed 5 bases from V and 9 bases from J, with 14 bases in between. Germline values: CDR1 SQVTM, CDR2 ANQGSEA. The CDR3 extends over 12 amino acids. How the authors handled the data: For nucleated cells, counts were estimated from reference gene primer amplification. Measured with immunoSEQ multiplex PCR; TCRdb has only the in-frame clones, and not every one. The V and J calls and clone size were taken over from that table, and D and trimming were inferred from the DNA. In the table there are some 200,000 clones, 84% of which are singletons. The chain links TRBV29-1 to TRBJ2-1; D may be TRBD1 (6 bases). Sequencing was done on a sample of peripheral blood. The receptor was derived from an older woman with acute or convalescent COVID-19. The CDR3 DNA follows: TGCAGCGTTTCTGCACAGGGTAGTGAGCAGTTCTTC. Translated, it gives CSVSAQGSEQFF.